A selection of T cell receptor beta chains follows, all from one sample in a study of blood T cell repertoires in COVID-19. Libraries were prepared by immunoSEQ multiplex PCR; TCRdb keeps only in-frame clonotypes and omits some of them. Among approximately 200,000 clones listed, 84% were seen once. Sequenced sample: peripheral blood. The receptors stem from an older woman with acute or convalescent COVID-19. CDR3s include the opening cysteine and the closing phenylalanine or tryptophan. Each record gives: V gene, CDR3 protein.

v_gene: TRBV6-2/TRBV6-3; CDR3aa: CASSYPGSYNEQFF
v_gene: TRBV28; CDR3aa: CASSLITDPKGSEGYGYTF
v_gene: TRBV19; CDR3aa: CASTPRARSYNEQFF
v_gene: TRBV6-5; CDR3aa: CASSYSPTGTNEKLFF
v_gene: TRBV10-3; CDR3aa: CAIRGIAGDNEQFF
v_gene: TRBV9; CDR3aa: CASSVSGTYTGELFF
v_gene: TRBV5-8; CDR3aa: CASRIDRPGELFF
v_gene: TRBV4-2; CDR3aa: CASSQDLFRTGVSSGANVLTF
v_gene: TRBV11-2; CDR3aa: CASSPTGAGREETQYF
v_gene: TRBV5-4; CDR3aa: CASSSDMSGNTIYF
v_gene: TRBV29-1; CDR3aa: CSAGRQGAGGYTF
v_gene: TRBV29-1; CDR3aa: CSVEGTGDTEAFF
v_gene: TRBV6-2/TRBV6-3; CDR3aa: CASSYSGGSQHF
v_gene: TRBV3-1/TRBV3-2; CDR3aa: CASSQGFDRYTGELFF
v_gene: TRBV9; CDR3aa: CASSVGHGTHGYTF
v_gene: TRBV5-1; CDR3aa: CASSLEGTVHTF
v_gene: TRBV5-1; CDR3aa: CASRPTGMNTEAFF
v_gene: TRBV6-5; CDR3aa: CASSYKQGVRTEAFF
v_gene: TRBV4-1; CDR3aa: CASSQEGQGARYGYTF
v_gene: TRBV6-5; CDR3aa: CASKSRETATYGYTF
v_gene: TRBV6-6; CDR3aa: CASSRGAPGTVTYEQYF
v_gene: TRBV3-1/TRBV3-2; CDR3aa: CASSLGQESTEAFF
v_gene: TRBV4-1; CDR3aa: CASSQERVGTSERTDTQYF
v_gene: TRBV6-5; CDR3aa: CASSSSGQTEAFF
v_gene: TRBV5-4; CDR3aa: CASSLGASNYGYTF
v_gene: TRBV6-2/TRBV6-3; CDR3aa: CASSPLFGGADNQPQHF
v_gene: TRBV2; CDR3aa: CASSEQNQETQYF
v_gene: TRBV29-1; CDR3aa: CSTEDSQFNYGYTF
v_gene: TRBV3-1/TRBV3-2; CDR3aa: CASSRSGGGETQYF
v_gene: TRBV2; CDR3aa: CASSPYGTGGSGYTF
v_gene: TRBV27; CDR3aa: CATRDLSGNTIYF